Listed below are T cell receptor beta chains from one sample, sequenced in a study of control samples from healthy donors and cancer patients. Some clones are missing from TCRdb's copy, which holds only in-frame ones; the method was immunoSEQ multiplex PCR. The data contain approximately 150,000 clones, approximately 93% of them singletons. Material: blood. These receptor sequences come from a young man in good health. Each CDR3 is given without its conserved first and last residue. The order of the fields is J gene, V gene, CDR3 protein.

j_call: TRBJ2-7
v_call: TRBV27
cdr3_aa: ASSFPGDEQY

j_call: TRBJ2-5
v_call: TRBV7-2
cdr3_aa: ASSLAETQY

j_call: TRBJ1-2
v_call: TRBV4-1
cdr3_aa: ASSQVGVPSWGYT

j_call: TRBJ1-4
v_call: TRBV10-3
cdr3_aa: AISESGYTGANEKLF

j_call: TRBJ1-1
v_call: TRBV7-3
cdr3_aa: ASSLNAGYTEAF

j_call: TRBJ1-1
v_call: TRBV10-1
cdr3_aa: ASSEIQGGRTEAF

j_call: TRBJ2-4
v_call: TRBV27
cdr3_aa: ASSFSRKNIQY

j_call: TRBJ1-4
v_call: TRBV27
cdr3_aa: ASSPSGTLLEKLF

j_call: TRBJ2-2
v_call: TRBV27
cdr3_aa: ASSSYTGELF

j_call: TRBJ2-7
v_call: TRBV5-1
cdr3_aa: ASSLDSTAYEQY

j_call: TRBJ2-1
v_call: TRBV24-1
cdr3_aa: ATSDVKTSGRANEQF

j_call: TRBJ1-2
v_call: TRBV14
cdr3_aa: ASSQDRRRRRIGNYGYT

j_call: TRBJ2-7
v_call: TRBV10-1
cdr3_aa: ASSPSGGVYEQY

j_call: TRBJ1-1
v_call: TRBV30
cdr3_aa: AWNVAGWTEAF

j_call: TRBJ1-6
v_call: TRBV2
cdr3_aa: ASSGDVNSPLH

j_call: TRBJ2-3
v_call: TRBV14
cdr3_aa: ASSQDQGGRTDTQY

j_call: TRBJ2-2
v_call: TRBV2
cdr3_aa: ASTPGGANTGELF

j_call: TRBJ2-1
v_call: TRBV5-4
cdr3_aa: ASSLSTWTSGGYNEQF

j_call: TRBJ2-3
v_call: TRBV19
cdr3_aa: ASSPRVAGVSDTQY

j_call: TRBJ2-7
v_call: TRBV18
cdr3_aa: ASSDLGGTYEQY

j_call: TRBJ1-6
v_call: TRBV7-2
cdr3_aa: ASSPDRGSLH

j_call: TRBJ2-7
v_call: TRBV27
cdr3_aa: ASSLGQGTYEQY

j_call: TRBJ1-2
v_call: TRBV6-5
cdr3_aa: ASTLGAGTGYGYT

j_call: TRBJ2-2
v_call: TRBV28
cdr3_aa: ASSLIAGELF

j_call: TRBJ2-1
v_call: TRBV30
cdr3_aa: AWSTAVSYNEQF

j_call: TRBJ2-4
v_call: TRBV19
cdr3_aa: ASSIFPRGELFIQY

j_call: TRBJ1-5
v_call: TRBV29-1
cdr3_aa: SVETGGGQPQH

j_call: TRBJ1-1
v_call: TRBV18
cdr3_aa: ASSPNRGEDTEAF